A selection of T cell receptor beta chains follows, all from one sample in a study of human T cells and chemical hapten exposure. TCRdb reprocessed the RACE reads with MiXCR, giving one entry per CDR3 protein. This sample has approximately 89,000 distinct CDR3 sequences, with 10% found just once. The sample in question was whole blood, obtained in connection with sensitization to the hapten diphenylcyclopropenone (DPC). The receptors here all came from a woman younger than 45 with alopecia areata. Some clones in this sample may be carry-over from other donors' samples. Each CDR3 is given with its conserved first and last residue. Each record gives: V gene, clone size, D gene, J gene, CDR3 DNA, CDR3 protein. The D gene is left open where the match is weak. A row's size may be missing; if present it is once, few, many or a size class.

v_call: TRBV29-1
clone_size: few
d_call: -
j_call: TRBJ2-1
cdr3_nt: TGCAGCGTTGCTGGGTACAATGAGCAGTTCTTC
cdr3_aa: CSVAGYNEQFF

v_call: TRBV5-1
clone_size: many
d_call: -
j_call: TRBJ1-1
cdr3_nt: TGCGCCAGCAGCTTGGTCTTTACCGGGGAAGGCACTGAAGCTTTCTTT
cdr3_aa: CASSLVFTGEGTEAFF

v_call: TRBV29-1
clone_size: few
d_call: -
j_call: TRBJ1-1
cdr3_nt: TGCAGCGTTGGCCCTGAAGCTTTCTTT
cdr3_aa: CSVGPEAFF

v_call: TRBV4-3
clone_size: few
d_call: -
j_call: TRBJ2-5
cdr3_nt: TGCGCCAGCAGCCAAGACAGGGGCCAGCAGACCCAGTACTTC
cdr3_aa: CASSQDRGQQTQYF

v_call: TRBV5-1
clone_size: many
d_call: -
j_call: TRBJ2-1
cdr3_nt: TGCGCCAGCAGCTTTGGGGGGAATGAGCAGTTCTTC
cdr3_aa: CASSFGGNEQFF

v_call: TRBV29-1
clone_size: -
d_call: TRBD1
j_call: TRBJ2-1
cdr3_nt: TGCAGCGCCTACCCCATGGGGGGGACAGGGTACAATGAGCAGTTCTTC
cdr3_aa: CSAYPMGGTGYNEQFF

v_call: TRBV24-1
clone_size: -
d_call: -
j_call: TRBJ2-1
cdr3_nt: TGTGCCACCTCTGGGGGGCCCCACAATGAGCAGTTCTTC
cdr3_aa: CATSGGPHNEQFF

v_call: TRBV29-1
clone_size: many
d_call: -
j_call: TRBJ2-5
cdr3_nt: TGCAGCGTTGGTAGGGCCCAAGAGACCCAGTACTTC
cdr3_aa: CSVGRAQETQYF

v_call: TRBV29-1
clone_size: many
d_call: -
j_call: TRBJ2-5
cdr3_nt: TGCAGCGTTGAGCGACAGTACCAAGAGACCCAGTACTTC
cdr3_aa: CSVERQYQETQYF

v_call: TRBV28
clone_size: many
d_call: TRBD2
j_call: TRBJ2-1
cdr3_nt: TGTGCCAGCAGTTCAGGGACGGGGGGTGTCAGCTCCTACAATGAGCAGTTCTTC
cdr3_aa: CASSSGTGGVSSYNEQFF

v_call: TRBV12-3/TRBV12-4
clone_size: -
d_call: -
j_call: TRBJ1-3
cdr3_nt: TGTGCCAGCATCAACTCAGGCAGAAACACCATATATTTT
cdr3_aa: CASINSGRNTIYF

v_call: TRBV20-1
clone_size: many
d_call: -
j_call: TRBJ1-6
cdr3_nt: TGCAGTGCCCCTAAATATGGGTCCAACGGTAATTCACCCCTCCACTTT
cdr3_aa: CSAPKYGSNGNSPLHF

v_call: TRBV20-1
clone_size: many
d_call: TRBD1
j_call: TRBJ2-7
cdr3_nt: TGCAGTGCTAGAGGCCCCGGACAGGGATCTCCTATTGTTTACGAGCAGTACTTC
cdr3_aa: CSARGPGQGSPIVYEQYF

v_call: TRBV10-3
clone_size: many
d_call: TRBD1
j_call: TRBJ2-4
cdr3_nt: TGTGCCATCAGTGAGCGGACAGGGGATACCAAAAACATTCAGTACTTC
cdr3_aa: CAISERTGDTKNIQYF

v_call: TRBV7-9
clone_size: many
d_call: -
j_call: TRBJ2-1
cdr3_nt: TGTGCCAGCAGCTTAGGCCTAGAGGGGCACAATGAGCAGTTCTTC
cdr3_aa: CASSLGLEGHNEQFF

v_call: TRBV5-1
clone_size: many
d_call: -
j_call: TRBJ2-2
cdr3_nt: TGCGCCAGCACTCCATCACAGCATAACACCGGGGAGCTGTTTTTT
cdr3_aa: CASTPSQHNTGELFF

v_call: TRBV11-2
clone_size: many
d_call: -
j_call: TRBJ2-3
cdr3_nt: TGTGCCAGCAGCAAAGGGACACAGGCACGGACAGATACGCAGTATTTT
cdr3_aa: CASSKGTQARTDTQYF

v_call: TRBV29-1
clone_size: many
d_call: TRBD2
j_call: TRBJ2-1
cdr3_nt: TGCAGCGGGGGGGGTCGGCATGAGCAGTTCTTC
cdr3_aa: CSGGGRHEQFF

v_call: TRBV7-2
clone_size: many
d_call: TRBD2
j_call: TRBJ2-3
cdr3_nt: TGTGCCAGCAGTCGACTAGCGGGGGGGCCAGATACGCAGTATTTT
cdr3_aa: CASSRLAGGPDTQYF

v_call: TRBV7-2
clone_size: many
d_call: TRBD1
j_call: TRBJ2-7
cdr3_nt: TGTGCCAGCAGCTTGGACAGGGAGTTCTACGAGCAGTACTTC
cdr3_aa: CASSLDREFYEQYF

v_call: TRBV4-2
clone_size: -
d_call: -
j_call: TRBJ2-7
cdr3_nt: TGTGCCAGCAGCCAAGAAACCTCGGGACTTACTTACGAGCAGTACTTC
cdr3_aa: CASSQETSGLTYEQYF

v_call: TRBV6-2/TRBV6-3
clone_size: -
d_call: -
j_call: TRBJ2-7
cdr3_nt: TGTGCCAGCAGTTACTCGGGCGTGATCTACGAGCAGTACTTC
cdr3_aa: CASSYSGVIYEQYF

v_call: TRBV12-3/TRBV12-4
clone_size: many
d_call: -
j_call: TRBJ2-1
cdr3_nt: TGTGCCAGCAGCTGGGACGTTAGTCTCTCCTACAATGAGCAGTTCTTC
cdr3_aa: CASSWDVSLSYNEQFF

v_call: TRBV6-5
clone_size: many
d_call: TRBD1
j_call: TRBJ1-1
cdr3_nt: TGTGCCAGCAGTTACTCGACAGGGTATACTGAAGCTTTCTTT
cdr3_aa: CASSYSTGYTEAFF

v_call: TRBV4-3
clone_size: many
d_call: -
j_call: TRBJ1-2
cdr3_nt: TGCGCCAGCAGCCAAGAGCCAGGGGTCGGTGGCTACACCTTC
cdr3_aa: CASSQEPGVGGYTF

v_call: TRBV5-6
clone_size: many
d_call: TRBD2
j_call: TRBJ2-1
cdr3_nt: TGTGCCAGCAGCCACGGGACTACCGCCTACAATGAGCAGTTCTTC
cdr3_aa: CASSHGTTAYNEQFF

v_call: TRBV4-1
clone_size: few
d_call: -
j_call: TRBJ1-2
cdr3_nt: TGCGCCAGCAGCCAAGTGAGGCAGGCGTTGTATGGCTACACCTTC
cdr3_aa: CASSQVRQALYGYTF

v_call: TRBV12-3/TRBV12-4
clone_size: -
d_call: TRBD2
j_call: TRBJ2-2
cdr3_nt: TGTGCCAGCAGGGCGGGGGGCCACAACACCGGGGAGCTGTTTTTT
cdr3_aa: CASRAGGHNTGELFF

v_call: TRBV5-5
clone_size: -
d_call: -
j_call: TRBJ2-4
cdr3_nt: TGTGCCAGCACGGGGAGGCAGGATAAAAACATTCAGTACTTC
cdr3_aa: CASTGRQDKNIQYF

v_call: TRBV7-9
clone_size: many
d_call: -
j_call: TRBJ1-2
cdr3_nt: TGTGCCAGCAGCCCTAGCTCCGCCAGGAACTATGGCTACACCTTC
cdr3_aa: CASSPSSARNYGYTF

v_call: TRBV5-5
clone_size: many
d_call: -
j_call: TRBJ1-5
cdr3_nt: TGTGCCAGCATCTCCGCGCCTTGGGCAGGGCAGCCCCAGCATTTT
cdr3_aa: CASISAPWAGQPQHF

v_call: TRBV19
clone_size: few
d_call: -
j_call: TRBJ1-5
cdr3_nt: TGTGCCAGTAGTATAAGGACGGGTCAGCCCCAGCATTTT
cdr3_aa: CASSIRTGQPQHF

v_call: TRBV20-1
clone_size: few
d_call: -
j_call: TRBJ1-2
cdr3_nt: TGCAGTGCTAGACTTCTCGAGGCTGGCTACACCTTC
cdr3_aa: CSARLLEAGYTF

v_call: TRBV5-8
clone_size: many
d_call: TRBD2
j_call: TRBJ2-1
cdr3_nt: TGTGCCAGCAGCGGAACTAGCGGGAGGGCCAATGAGCAGTTCTTC
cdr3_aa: CASSGTSGRANEQFF

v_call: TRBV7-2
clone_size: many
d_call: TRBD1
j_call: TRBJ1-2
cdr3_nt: TGTGCCAGCAGCTTGGACAGGGGCGACTATGGCTACACCTTC
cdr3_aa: CASSLDRGDYGYTF

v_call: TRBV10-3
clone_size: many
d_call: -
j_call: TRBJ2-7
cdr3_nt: TGTGCCATCAGGGCCTCGGGGGAGACCTACGAGCAGTACTTC
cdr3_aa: CAIRASGETYEQYF

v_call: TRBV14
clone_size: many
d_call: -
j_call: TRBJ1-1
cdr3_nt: TGTGCCAGCAGCCAAGCTTTCTTT
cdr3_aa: CASSQAFF

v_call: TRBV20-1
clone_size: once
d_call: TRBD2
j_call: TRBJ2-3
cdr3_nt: TGCAGTGCTAGGTCGGGACTAGCGGGGGGGCGTTGGACAGATACGCAGTATTTT
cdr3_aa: CSARSGLAGGRWTDTQYF

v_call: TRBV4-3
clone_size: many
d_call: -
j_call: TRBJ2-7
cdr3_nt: TGCGCCAGCAGCCAAGATGTCGGCTACGAGCAGTACTTC
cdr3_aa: CASSQDVGYEQYF

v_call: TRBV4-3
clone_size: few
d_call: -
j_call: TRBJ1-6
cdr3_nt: TGCGCCAGCAGCCAAGAGGGTACGTGGAATTCACCCCTCCACTTT
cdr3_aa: CASSQEGTWNSPLHF

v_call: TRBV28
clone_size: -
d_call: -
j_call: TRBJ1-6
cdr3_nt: TGTGCCAGCAGTGATGTACGGTCACCCCTCCACTTT
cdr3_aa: CASSDVRSPLHF

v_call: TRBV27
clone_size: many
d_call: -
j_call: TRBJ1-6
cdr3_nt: TGTGCCAGCAGTTGGACATCCCGGTCGTCACCCCTCCACTTT
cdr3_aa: CASSWTSRSSPLHF

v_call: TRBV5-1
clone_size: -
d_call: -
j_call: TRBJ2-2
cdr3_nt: TGCGCCAGCAGCTTGGAGGGCGGGGAGCTGTTTTTT
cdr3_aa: CASSLEGGELFF

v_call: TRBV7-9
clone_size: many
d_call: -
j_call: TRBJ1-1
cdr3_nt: TGTGCCAGCAGCTTAGAGAGGCCAGCGGACACTGAAGCTTTCTTT
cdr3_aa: CASSLERPADTEAFF

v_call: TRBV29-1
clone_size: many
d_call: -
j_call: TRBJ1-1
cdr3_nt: TGCAGCGTTGACGGGGGCAGGAACACTGAAGCTTTCTTT
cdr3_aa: CSVDGGRNTEAFF

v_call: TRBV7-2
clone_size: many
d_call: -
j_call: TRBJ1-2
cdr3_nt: TGTGCCAGCAGCTCCCAGGGATTCTATGGCTACACCTTC
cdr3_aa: CASSSQGFYGYTF

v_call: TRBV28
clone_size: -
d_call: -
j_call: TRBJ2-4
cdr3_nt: TGTGCCAGCAGTTTGATACAAACTGGCCAGTACTTC
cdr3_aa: CASSLIQTGQYF

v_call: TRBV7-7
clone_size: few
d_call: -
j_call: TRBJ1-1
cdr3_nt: TGTGCTAGCAGCTTCCGGGTAGGACAAGCCGCTGAAGCTTTCTTT
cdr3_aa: CASSFRVGQAAEAFF